The 31 T cell receptor beta chains below were found in one sample sequenced in a study of T cells expressing NK-cell markers. Using the 5' RACE reads, TCRdb records one entry per CDR3 protein without DNA. This repertoire comprises under 600,000 distinct CDR3 sequences; its ten largest clones make up about 1.5%. Input material: blood T cells: a sorted CD56 or NKG2C T cell subset, CD4+ or CD8+ T cells, or bulk PBMC T cells (not recorded which). These receptors all stem from a woman between 45 and 65 years old in good health.

This chain connects TRBV5-1 to TRBJ2-1; the D call from TCRdb, TRBD2, cannot be confirmed without DNA. Germline CDR1 SGHRS, CDR2 YFSETQ. This CDR3 region has 15 residues. The CDR3: CASSLGLAARGEQFF.

The CDR3 spells CAISSFGAEQYF. The chain joins TRBV10-3 to TRBJ2-7; checking the TCRdb D call of TRBD1 is not possible without DNA. The CDR3 has 12 amino acids. Per germline, CDR1 ENHRY and CDR2 SYGVKD.

The gene calls are TRBV4-2 and TRBJ1-1; TCRdb picks TRBD1, but there is no DNA to check that call. Germline loops: CDR1 LGHNA, CDR2 YNFKEQ. This CDR3 spans 19 amino acids. CDR3 residues: CASSQGGLTGVWLNTEAFF.

The J gene is TRBJ1-1, the V gene TRBV6-1; no DNA is available, so the TRBD1 call from TCRdb remains unchecked. Germline-derived CDR1 and CDR2 are MNHNS and SASEGT. CDR3 length equals 12 residues. The CDR3: CASTITGGEAFF.

The chain joins TRBV12-3 or TRBV12-4 to TRBJ2-1. The CDR3 loop spans 15 amino acids. The CDR3 sequence: CASSRSESSYNEQFF.

V and J are TRBV3-1 and TRBJ2-5; lacking DNA, the TRBD2 call made by TCRdb goes unchecked. Germline V gives CDR1 LGHDT, CDR2 YNNKEL (reference sequence). There are 13 residues in the CDR3. The CDR3 region is CASSRTSWETQYF.

This sequence joins TRBV2 and TRBJ2-5. CDR1 and CDR2 from the germline V gene are SNHLY and FYNNEI. The CDR3 totals 12 residues. CDR3 protein: CASSWLMETQYF.

The chain joins TRBV12-3 or TRBV12-4 to TRBJ2-3; the TCRdb call, TRBD1, lacks DNA for checking. There are 18 residues in the CDR3. Here the CDR3 reads CASSPFPGTGEDTDTQYF.

CDR3: CASSDYRDKVTEAFF. The chain is built from TRBV6-5 and TRBJ1-1; absent DNA, TCRdb's TRBD1 call cannot be checked. CDR3 size: 15 residues. Per the germline V gene, CDR1 is MNHEY and CDR2 is SVGAGI.

V gene TRBV20-1 combines with J gene TRBJ2-7; TCRdb selects TRBD1, and the lack of DNA leaves this call unchecked. Germline assignment: CDR1 DFQATT and CDR2 SNEGSKA (reference sequence). The CDR3 is made up of 13 amino acids. The CDR3 is CSAAGTGGWEQYF.

The rearrangement uses TRBV27 and TRBJ2-7. This CDR3 is built from 14 residues. CDR1 is MNHEY, CDR2 SMNVEV, per germline (reference sequence). CDR3 region: CASSLSPISIEQYF.

The chain combines TRBV6-5 with TRBJ1-1; there is no DNA to check the TCRdb D call of TRBD1. The CDR3 runs to 14 residues. The germline gives CDR1 MNHEY, CDR2 SVGAGI. This CDR3 is CASSHRGRVTEAFF.

The chain recombines TRBV5-1 with TRBJ2-2. The germline CDR1 and CDR2 sequences are SGHRS and YFSETQ. CDR3 size: 16 residues. The CDR3 region is CASSLEVRSNTGELFF.

The chain couples TRBV12-3 or TRBV12-4 to TRBJ2-1; TCRdb outputs TRBD2, but without DNA this stays unchecked. This CDR3 has 18 residues. The CDR3 loop reads CASRGLAGLLSSYNEQFF.

The chain couples TRBV4-1 to TRBJ1-5. Germline assignment: CDR1 MGHRA and CDR2 YSYEKL. This CDR3 spans 17 amino acids. The CDR3 sequence: CASSQEYGRGGNQPQHF.

CDR3: CASSLDRVLSPLHF. The V call is TRBV11-3, the J call TRBJ1-6; the D call of TRBD1 rests on TCRdb alone, since no DNA is present to check it. The CDR3 contains 14 residues. The germline V gene has CDR1 SGHNT and CDR2 YENEEA. Drawing the rest from reference TRBV11-3 and TRBJ1-6, the complete variable domain is EAGVVQSPRYKIIEKKQPVAFWCNPISGHNTLYWYLQNLGQGPELLIRYENEEAVDDSQLPKDRFSAERLKGVDSTLKIQPAELGDSAVYLCASSLDRVLSPLHFGNGTRLTVT.

The V gene is TRBV12-3 or TRBV12-4, the J gene TRBJ1-4. The CDR3 runs 14 residues. The CDR3 is CASSLTGLGEKLFF.

V is TRBV20-1 and J is TRBJ1-5. Germline CDR1 and CDR2: DFQATT and SNEGSKA (reference sequence). CDR3 size: 12 residues. The CDR3 spells CSARFKRGPQHF.

The chain is built from TRBV4-1 and TRBJ2-1; as DNA is missing, the TRBD2 call by TCRdb cannot be tested. CDR3 size: 18 residues. The germline gives CDR1 MGHRA, CDR2 YSYEKL. CDR3 region: CASSQDRGTSGRIIEQFF.

The rearrangement uses TRBV7-2 and TRBJ1-5; TCRdb returns TRBD1, unconfirmable since there is no DNA. Per the germline V gene, CDR1 is SGHTA and CDR2 is FQGNSA. This CDR3 comprises 15 residues. The CDR3: CASSTGQGPNQPQHF. Using reference TRBV7-2 and TRBJ1-5 for the parts outside the CDR3, the full variable domain is GAGVSQSPSNKVTEKGKDVELRCDPISGHTALYWYRQSLGQGLEFLIYFQGNSAPDKSGLPSDRFSAERTGGSVSTLTIQRTQQEDSAVYLCASSTGQGPNQPQHFGDGTRLSIL.

The rearrangement links TRBV7-9 to TRBJ1-1; the TRBD1 assignment by TCRdb is unverifiable without DNA. Germline loops: CDR1 SEHNR, CDR2 FQNEAQ (reference sequence). This CDR3 region has 15 residues. The CDR3 protein is CASSHGGQLNTEAFF.

The chain joins TRBV5-1 to TRBJ2-3; with no DNA, the TCRdb D assignment of TRBD1 cannot be verified. The V gene's germline CDR1 is SGHRS and CDR2 YFSETQ. The CDR3 has 14 residues. The CDR3 region is CASSLGDRVDTQYF.

The V and J genes are TRBV3-1 and TRBJ2-1; TCRdb lists TRBD2, though no DNA is available to test this call. Germline V gene sequence: CDR1 LGHDT, CDR2 YNNKEL (reference sequence). The CDR3 runs to 14 residues. CDR3 sequence reads: CASTRSGENNEQFF.

This CDR3 is CASSLNVDTQYF. The chain joins TRBV12-3 or TRBV12-4 to TRBJ2-3. This CDR3 is built from 12 residues.

The gene calls are TRBV28 and TRBJ2-6; absent DNA, TCRdb's TRBD1 call cannot be checked. The CDR3 is 14 residues long. Germline CDR1 MDHEN, CDR2 SYDVKM. CDR3 residues: CASSLRGQPTVLTF.

The J gene is TRBJ2-5, the V gene TRBV11-3; TCRdb indicates TRBD1, and absent DNA this call remains unverified. This CDR3 region has 16 residues. Germline CDR1 is SGHNT and CDR2 is YENEEA. The CDR3 region is CASSLATRQGKKTQYF.

The chain is built from TRBV20-1 and TRBJ1-1; the TCRdb call, TRBD1, lacks DNA for checking. The germline CDR1 and CDR2 sequences are DFQATT and SNEGSKA (reference sequence). The CDR3 loop spans 13 amino acids. The CDR3: CSAVTGSWTEAFF.

The genes are TRBV27 and TRBJ2-7. This CDR3 has 15 amino acids. Germline values: CDR1 MNHEY, CDR2 SMNVEV (reference sequence). The CDR3 here is CASSRVGSSTYEQYF.

The gene calls are TRBV12-3 or TRBV12-4 and TRBJ2-4; absent DNA, TCRdb's TRBD2 call cannot be checked. The CDR3 has 14 residues. CDR3: CASSLSGRGDIQYF.

The V gene is TRBV9, the J gene TRBJ2-3; as DNA is missing, the TRBD2 call by TCRdb cannot be tested. Germline V CDR1 and CDR2: SGDLS, YYNGEE. The CDR3 has 17 residues. The CDR3 sequence: CASSVGLAGATTDTQYF.

This chain uses TRBV12-3 or TRBV12-4 with TRBJ1-1. The CDR3 has 13 residues. The CDR3 here is CASSRAGYTEAFF.